The T cell receptor beta chain under discussion was sequenced for a study of blood T cells in healthy people across ages. About the study: The template switching approach captured approximately one barcoded beta molecule for every two T cells. Findings and caveats of the study: More naive CD4+ cells and higher diversity marked long-lived donors relative to aged donors.

Primers used in a second PCR of about 7 to 11 cycles were a sample-barcoded 5' primer and a J-beta primer mix. Through a template-switch adaptor with 12 random nucleotides, each cDNA molecule received a tag. TCRdb recomputed calls from the 5' RACE reads with MiXCR, one row per CDR3 protein. The sample holds roughly 800,000 distinct CDR3 sequences, about 62% seen once. The CDR3 runs 12 residues. V was cut by 6 bases and J by 4 bases, with 12 bases left in between. Germline CDR1 SQVTM, CDR2 ANQGSEA. On this clonotype: Its antigen is unknown.

This chain joins TRBV29-1 and TRBJ1-1; D is unresolved. Sequencing used blood. The clonotype originates from a man between 25 and 39 years old in good health. Written as DNA, the CDR3 is TGCAGCGTGCAAGATCCGGGCACTGAAGCTTTCTTT. Amino acids: CSVQDPGTEAFF.